These T cell receptor beta chains were read from a single sample in a study of monozygotic twins with inflammatory bowel disease. TCRdb reprocessed the 5' RACE reads, with one entry per CDR3 protein and no DNA. The sample is made up of 300,000 to 350,000 distinct CDR3 sequences, and the top ten hold around 2% of it. Material: blood. These receptors came from a human donor with ulcerative colitis or Crohn's disease, or a healthy co-twin of an affected twin (not recorded which). CDR3s include the opening cysteine and the closing phenylalanine or tryptophan.

>TRBV3-1|TRBJ2-7
CASSRDRGRSEQYF
>TRBV7-8|TRBJ2-7
CASSLEESYEQYF
>TRBV24-1|TRBJ2-2
CATSDLSIRGELFF
>TRBV7-2|TRBJ2-3
CASSLPGTSIPQDTQYF
>TRBV5-6|TRBJ2-2
CASSLIGINTGELFF
>TRBV12-3/TRBV12-4|TRBJ2-2
CASSWIGGTGLSTGELFF
>TRBV5-1|TRBJ1-1
CASSFLGGTEAFF
>TRBV5-1|TRBJ2-3
CASSDAGGPADTQYF
>TRBV4-1|TRBJ2-1
CASSQEQDNEQFF
>TRBV4-1|TRBJ2-5
CASSAAGLAQETQYF
>TRBV19|TRBJ1-2
CASSPWDRNGYTF
>TRBV14|TRBJ2-1
CASSQTLTLYNEQFF
>TRBV4-1|TRBJ2-5
CASSQALWSGAYQETQYF
>TRBV12-3/TRBV12-4|TRBJ1-5
CASSRKGAGQPQHF
>TRBV6-6|TRBJ2-5
CASSSEGSVQTQYF
>TRBV29-1|TRBJ2-7
CSVGTGKSAYEQYF
>TRBV12-3/TRBV12-4|TRBJ2-3
CASSLILSTSGSSRDTQYF
>TRBV5-1|TRBJ2-1
CASSLEGTSGSYNEQFF
>TRBV14|TRBJ2-3
CASSRLAGGRTDTQYF
>TRBV5-1|TRBJ2-3
CASQEVAGDTDTQYF
>TRBV5-1|TRBJ1-5
CASSLVAGQPQHF
>TRBV5-1|TRBJ2-1
CASSFGWTSGSNEQFF
>TRBV7-9|TRBJ2-5
CASSRRGQDEETQYF
>TRBV28|TRBJ2-7
CASGDRGQPYEQYF
>TRBV28|TRBJ2-2
CANAQGPTGELFF
>TRBV27|TRBJ1-1
CASSFSGGGEAFF
>TRBV25-1|TRBJ2-3
CASSDWGTDTQYF